The next 25 T cell receptor beta chains were all read from a single sample in a study of cytomegalovirus exposure and HLA in healthy donors. With 60 Vbeta and 13 Jbeta primers, the PCR was carried out. Generated by immunoSEQ multiplex PCR, the TCRdb table keeps only in-frame clones and is missing some. Here the sample spans about 110,000 clones, 65% to 80% being singletons. The sample comprised PBMCs. Every receptor here comes from a human donor in good health.

V gene TRBV2 combines with J gene TRBJ1-5; TRBD1 might be the D (6 bases). The CDR3 is made up of 13 amino acids. Germline V gives CDR1 SNHLY, CDR2 FYNNEI. V was clipped by 4 bases and J by 7 bases, with 11 bases between them. Here the CDR3 reads CASSGWGGQPQHF. The CDR3 DNA reads as TGTGCCAGCAGTGGATGGGGGGGCCAGCCCCAGCATTTT.

V and J are TRBV27 and TRBJ2-7; 7 nucleotides line up with TRBD1. The CDR3 sequence is 14 residues long. V lost 5 bases to trimming and J lost 3 bases; unmatched junction nucleotides: 7. Germline loops: CDR1 MNHEY, CDR2 SMNVEV (reference sequence). CDR3 region: CASSPQTGYYEQYF. Here the CDR3 DNA reads TGTGCCAGCAGTCCACAGACAGGGTACTACGAGCAGTACTTC.

The chain combines TRBV7-9 with TRBJ2-3; 7 bases line up with TRBD1. This CDR3 spans 15 amino acids. Trimming at V came to 6 bases and at J to 2 bases, leaving 8 bases not matched to a gene. Germline-derived CDR1 and CDR2 are SEHNR and FQNEAQ (reference sequence). The CDR3, as DNA: TGTGCCAGCAGTCTAACAGGGGATCACACAGATACGCAGTATTTT. Its translation: CASSLTGDHTDTQYF. The full variable domain, with the rest looked up from reference TRBV7-9 and TRBJ2-3, is DTGVSQNPRHKITKRGQNVTFRCDPISEHNRLYWYRQTLGQGPEFLTYFQNEAQLEKSRLLSDRFSAERPKGSFSTLEIQRTEQGDSAMYLCASSLTGDHTDTQYFGPGTRLTVL.

The gene calls are TRBV27 and TRBJ1-3; 8 nucleotides match TRBD1. V was pared by 4 bases and J by 9 bases, with 5 bases of the junction left unmatched. Germline V gives CDR1 MNHEY, CDR2 SMNVEV (reference sequence). This CDR3 has 13 residues. CDR3 in amino acids: CASSSNRGVTIYF. The CDR3 DNA reads as TGTGCCAGCAGTTCAAACAGGGGGGTCACCATATATTTT.

The rearrangement uses TRBV18 and TRBJ1-5; maybe TRBD1 (5 bases). Per the germline V gene, CDR1 is KGHSH and CDR2 is LQKENI. CDR3 length: 14 amino acids. The germline V and J ends were trimmed by 6 bases and 5 bases, with 14 bases remaining between them. The CDR3: CASSPRDTDQPQHF. CDR3 DNA: TGTGCCAGCTCGCCCAGGGATACCGATCAGCCCCAGCATTTT.

The chain employs TRBV7-9 and TRBJ2-5, with D possibly TRBD1 on 6 matching bases. V was shortened by 4 bases and J by 5 bases, with 14 bases between the two germline ends. The CDR3 has 14 residues. Germline V CDR1 and CDR2: SEHNR, FQNEAQ (reference sequence). Here the CDR3 DNA reads TGTGCCAGCAGCTCCTACAGGGAGAGGGAGACCCAGTACTTC. It encodes CASSSYRERETQYF.

This rearrangement joins TRBV7-8 to TRBJ1-3, with 7 bases matching TRBD1. The germline gives CDR1 SGHVS, CDR2 FQNEAQ. The V segment lost 0 bases and the J segment 4 bases; nucleotides outside the gene matches: 12. CDR3 length equals 18 residues. CDR3 DNA sequence: TGTGCCAGCAGCTTAGCGTCGATGAGGGGGCATGGAGGAAACACCATATATTTT. Translating gives CASSLASMRGHGGNTIYF.

The chain recombines TRBV27 with TRBJ2-5, with D perhaps TRBD1 (5 bases). Germline loops: CDR1 MNHEY, CDR2 SMNVEV (reference sequence). Trimming cost V 2 bases and J 4 bases, with 29 bases left between them. The length of the CDR3 is 20 residues. The CDR3 DNA reads as TGTGCCAGCAGTTTACGGCAGCCGAGACCTTACAGGCCCTCCGGAGAGACCCAGTACTTC. It specifies CASSLRQPRPYRPSGETQYF.

The CDR3 spells CASTYSGRAGDTQYF. CDR3 nucleotides: TGTGCCAGCACCTATAGCGGGAGGGCCGGGGATACGCAGTATTTT. J is TRBJ2-3 and V is TRBV6-1; 11 bases are a match to TRBD2. The CDR3 runs to 15 residues. CDR1 MNHNS and CDR2 SASEGT come from the germline V gene. V trimming: 7 bases; J trimming: 6 bases; junction bases outside the gene matches: 9.

In regard to this clone: One end of the junction fails to match germline, which may point to a read error. The chain recombines TRBV19 with TRBJ2-2; D uncertain. The germline V gene has CDR1 LNHDA and CDR2 SQIVND (reference sequence). This CDR3 contains 16 residues. The DNA for the CDR3 is TGTACCAGTAGTATCCCTACCGGGTCGAACACCGGGGAGCTGTTTTTT. It specifies CTSSIPTGSNTGELFF.

The rearrangement joins TRBV4-1 to TRBJ1-1, with TRBD1 matching over 11 bases. The V gene end was trimmed by 3 bases and the J gene end by 2 bases; junction bases not matched to a gene: 8. This CDR3 is 17 amino acids long. The germline gives CDR1 MGHRA, CDR2 YSYEKL. CDR3 nucleotide sequence: TGCGCCAGCAGCCAGGGCCCGGGACAGGGGGTAAACACTGAAGCTTTCTTT. This gives the protein CASSQGPGQGVNTEAFF.

The V call is TRBV30, the J call TRBJ1-5; 8 nucleotides match TRBD1. Germline V CDR1 and CDR2: GTSNPN, SVGIG (reference sequence). The CDR3 runs 13 residues. Germline trimming cut 1 base from V and 5 bases from J; bases unmatched to any gene: 1. The CDR3, as DNA: TGTGCCTGGAGTGGACAGGGGTATCAGCCCCAGCATTTT. Translation: CAWSGQGYQPQHF.

V gene TRBV29-1 combines with J gene TRBJ1-2; 11 bases map to TRBD1. From germline, CDR1 is SQVTM and CDR2 ANQGSEA. The V and J ends lost 4 bases and 7 bases, in that order; junction bases with no gene match: 5. The CDR3 loop spans 13 amino acids. In nucleotides, the CDR3 is TGCAGCGTTGTGGACAGGGGGCTTGGTGGCTACACCTTC. Translation gives CSVVDRGLGGYTF.

The chain uses TRBV19 and TRBJ1-1; TRBD1 agrees at 10 bases. The germline gives CDR1 LNHDA, CDR2 SQIVND (reference sequence). The CDR3 has 14 residues. The V and J ends lost 8 bases and 1 base, in that order; junction bases with no gene match: 4. The CDR3 nucleotides read TGTGCCAGTGGTCGGGACAGGGGGAACACTGAAGCTTTCTTT. Its translation is CASGRDRGNTEAFF.

This clone was seen a single time. V is TRBV19 and J is TRBJ1-1; TRBD1 matches 8 bases. The CDR3 has 13 residues. V was pared by 3 bases and J by 7 bases, with 4 bases of the junction left unmatched. CDR1 and CDR2 (germline): LNHDA, SQIVND (reference sequence). CDR3: CASSIFGQGEAFF. CDR3 sequence (DNA): TGTGCCAGTAGTATTTTCGGACAGGGTGAAGCTTTCTTT. Full variable domain (missing parts from reference TRBV19 and TRBJ1-1): DGGITQSPKYLFRKEGQNVTLSCEQNLNHDAMYWYRQDPGQGLRLIYYSQIVNDFQKGDIAEGYSVSREKKESFPLTVTSAQKNPTAFYLCASSIFGQGEAFFGQGTRLTVV.

The chain is built from TRBV18 and TRBJ1-2, with 9 positions matching TRBD1. CDR1 and CDR2 (germline): KGHSH, LQKENI. There are 16 residues in the CDR3. The ends lost 4 bases at V and 4 bases at J; junction bases unmatched: 10. Written as DNA, the CDR3 is TGTGCCAGCTCACTACGGGACAGGGAGCTGGCCTATGGCTACACCTTC. This translates into CASSLRDRELAYGYTF.

The chain couples TRBV6-4 to TRBJ2-7, with TRBD1 matching over 7 bases. The V and J ends lost 3 bases and 6 bases, in that order; junction bases with no gene match: 17. This CDR3 comprises 17 residues. Germline V lookup: CDR1 MRHNA, CDR2 SNTAGT. The CDR3 region has the DNA TGTGCCAGCAGTGAGGGCGGCGGAGCGTTGCAGGGGGTCGAGCAGTACTTC. This translates into CASSEGGGALQGVEQYF.

V gene TRBV6-4 combines with J gene TRBJ2-3; 12 nucleotides align to TRBD2. V trimming: 5 bases; J trimming: 3 bases; junction bases outside the gene matches: 3. The CDR3 sequence is 15 residues long. Germline CDR1 MRHNA, CDR2 SNTAGT. CDR3 in DNA: TGTGCCAGCAGTCGACTAGCGGGAGCGACAGATACGCAGTATTTT. Protein product: CASSRLAGATDTQYF.

The gene calls are TRBV7-8 and TRBJ2-5, with D tentatively TRBD1 (5 bases). The J call may be faulty, since TRBJ2-7 better matches the DNA end. The CDR3 sequence is 14 residues long. Germline V CDR1 and CDR2: SGHVS, FQNEAQ. In nucleotides, the CDR3 is TGTGCCAGCAGCTTAAGACAGCCGACCTACGAGCAGTACTTC. It codes for CASSLRQPTYEQYF.

This chain uses TRBV9 with TRBJ1-6; a weak D match, TRBD1 (5 bases). The length of the CDR3 is 15 residues. CDR1 is SGDLS, CDR2 YYNGEE, per germline. Trimming cost V 0 bases and J 5 bases, with 9 bases left between them. CDR3 residues: CASSVAGQDNSPLHF. CDR3 bases: TGTGCCAGCAGCGTAGCAGGGCAGGATAATTCACCCCTCCACTTT.

The chain couples TRBV7-6 to TRBJ1-5, with 9 bases lining up with TRBD1. Germline V gene sequence: CDR1 SGHVS, CDR2 FNYEAQ. This CDR3 has 18 residues. V gave up 5 bases and J gave up 4 bases; unmatched junction bases: 15. The CDR3 loop is CASSPLATGTGSNQPQHF. CDR3 in DNA: TGTGCCAGCAGCCCCCTAGCTACGGGGACAGGGTCTAATCAGCCCCAGCATTTT.

The chain joins TRBV27 to TRBJ1-2; TRBD1 matches 7 bases. Germline CDR1 is MNHEY and CDR2 is SMNVEV (reference sequence). The J segment lost 8 bases and the V segment lost 4 bases, leaving 10 bases of the junction unmatched. This CDR3 region has 14 residues. Here the CDR3 DNA reads TGTGCCAGCAGTTCGGGGGACAGTTTAAGGGGCTACACCTTC. Encoded protein: CASSSGDSLRGYTF.

CDR3 sequence reads: CASQRSSTPAGEQYF. CDR3 coding DNA: TGTGCCAGCCAACGATCGAGTACCCCTGCGGGCGAGCAGTACTTC. The chain joins TRBV6-5 to TRBJ2-7; possible D gene TRBD2, 5 bases. Germline loops: CDR1 MNHEY, CDR2 SVGAGI. The CDR3 runs to 15 residues. Trimming pared 8 bases from V and 6 bases from J, leaving 23 bases between.

In this sample, this clone turned up a few times. The chain uses TRBV27 and TRBJ2-3, with 7 bases aligning to TRBD2. Germline V gene lookup returns CDR1 MNHEY and CDR2 SMNVEV (reference sequence). The CDR3 covers 15 residues. V lost 3 bases, J lost 4 bases, and 7 bases stayed unmatched. CDR3: CASSFEAGESDTQYF. CDR3 nucleotide sequence: TGTGCCAGCAGTTTTGAGGCGGGAGAGTCAGATACGCAGTATTTT.

The V and J genes are TRBV5-1 and TRBJ1-1; D possibly corresponds to TRBD1 (5 bases). The V end was cut by 5 bases, the J end by 0 bases, with 14 bases between. Per the germline V gene, CDR1 is SGHRS and CDR2 is YFSETQ. The CDR3 totals 15 residues. The CDR3 region is CASSQGHAMNTEAFF. The CDR3 coding sequence is TGCGCCAGCAGTCAAGGACACGCGATGAACACTGAAGCTTTCTTT. The entire variable domain, with the rest obtained from reference TRBV5-1 and TRBJ1-1, is as follows: KAGVTQTPRYLIKTRGQQVTLSCSPISGHRSVSWYQQTPGQGLQFLFEYFSETQRNKGNFPGRFSGRQFSNSRSEMNVSTLELGDSALYLCASSQGHAMNTEAFFGQGTRLTVV.